The 23 T cell receptor beta chains listed next were all sequenced from one sample in a study of cytomegalovirus exposure and HLA in healthy donors (dated by TCRdb to about 2017). Libraries were prepared through the immunoSEQ multiplex PCR assay. This immuneACCESS table, as held by TCRdb, lists in-frame sequences with V and J called but not all clones. Of the missing ones, under half trace to an unresolved V gene in checked studies; the others have no known cause. Across this sample there are about 260,000 clones, with roughly 91% seen only once. Under 4% of the sample is in the top ten clones. Sequencing was carried out using PBMCs. These receptors all stem from a woman aged 25 to 39 in good health and CMV-seronegative.

V gene TRBV5-1 combines with J gene TRBJ2-1; TRBD1 might be the D (6 bases). CDR1 is SGHRS, CDR2 YFSETQ, per germline. The CDR3 covers 14 residues. The ends were cut back, 1 base at V and 4 bases at J, with 9 bases in the middle. In DNA, the CDR3 is TGCGCCAGCAGCTTGACAGGGATTTACAATGAGCAGTTCTTC. Its translation is CASSLTGIYNEQFF.

This chain joins TRBV6-4 and TRBJ2-1; D is perhaps TRBD1 (6 bases). Per the germline V gene, CDR1 is MRHNA and CDR2 is SNTAGT. The CDR3 is 13 amino acids. V lost 6 bases and J lost 9, with 15 bases in between. This CDR3 reads CASSYTGLGEQFF. CDR3 nucleotides: TGTGCCAGCAGCTACACAGGGCTTGGTGAGCAGTTCTTC.

Comment on this clone: This sample also contains other DNA sequences that code for the same CDR3. This chain links TRBV27 with TRBJ2-3; D is unclear. The CDR3 extends over 11 amino acids. The V gene lost 4 bases and the J gene lost 2 bases, with 1 base spanning the gap. Germline V gives CDR1 MNHEY, CDR2 SMNVEV (reference sequence). The CDR3 sequence: CASSSTDTQYF. The CDR3 DNA is TGTGCCAGCAGTTCCACAGATACGCAGTATTTT.

The V gene is TRBV27, the J gene TRBJ2-1; no firm D call. The V gene lost 3 bases and the J gene lost 7 bases, with 22 bases spanning the gap. CDR3 size: 17 residues. Germline V gives CDR1 MNHEY, CDR2 SMNVEV (reference sequence). CDR3 sequence (DNA): TGTGCCAGCAGTTTTGTTACCACCGACACCTTCTGGAATGAGCAGTTCTTC. It translates to CASSFVTTDTFWNEQFF.

This clone has a single count. The chain recombines TRBV5-6 with TRBJ2-1; 9 nucleotides line up with TRBD2. J lost 3 bases, V lost 4 bases, and 14 bases had no gene match. CDR3 length equals 18 residues. CDR1 SGHDT and CDR2 YYEEEE come from the germline V gene. The chain's CDR3 is CASSTTTVREGVYNEQFF. For the CDR3, the DNA is TGTGCCAGCAGCACTACGACTGTGCGGGAGGGAGTCTACAATGAGCAGTTCTTC.

The chain joins TRBV6-1 to TRBJ1-2; TRBD1 aligns across 7 bases. In germline, CDR1 is MNHNS, CDR2 SASEGT. The CDR3 contains 13 residues. Losses at the gene ends were 1 base for V and 8 bases for J; bases not matched to a gene: 4. CDR3 in amino acids: CASSEGTGPGYTF. CDR3 DNA sequence: TGTGCCAGCAGTGAAGGGACAGGACCGGGCTACACCTTC.

V and J are TRBV9 and TRBJ2-2; 7 positions match TRBD2. CDR3 length: 14 residues. V gave up 2 bases and J gave up 7 bases; unmatched junction bases: 5. Per germline, CDR1 SGDLS and CDR2 YYNGEE. The CDR3 sequence is CASSVSGTDGELFF. The CDR3 DNA sequence: TGTGCCAGCAGCGTGAGCGGGACGGACGGGGAGCTGTTTTTT. The full variable domain, with the rest looked up from reference TRBV9 and TRBJ2-2, is DSGVTQTPKHLITATGQRVTLRCSPRSGDLSVYWYQQSLDQGLQFLIQYYNGEERAKGNILERFSAQQFPDLHSELNLSSLELGDSALYFCASSVSGTDGELFFGEGSRLTVL.

This chain links TRBV7-2 with TRBJ2-7; 7 nucleotides agree with TRBD2. The ends lost 3 bases at V and 0 bases at J; junction bases unmatched: 8. This CDR3 is built from 16 residues. Germline CDR1 and CDR2: SGHTA and FQGNSA. The CDR3 here is CASSFYASGNSYEQYF. The CDR3 DNA reads as TGTGCCAGCAGCTTTTACGCTAGCGGCAACTCCTACGAGCAGTACTTC.

The chain has TRBV5-1 and TRBJ2-7, with a possible D match to TRBD1 (5 bases). Germline assignment: CDR1 SGHRS and CDR2 YFSETQ. The CDR3 covers 13 residues. V was shortened by 0 bases and J by 3 bases, with 7 bases between the two germline ends. This CDR3 is CASSLAGIYEQYF. DNA for the CDR3: TGCGCCAGCAGCTTGGCAGGGATCTACGAGCAGTACTTC.

The chain joins TRBV19 to TRBJ2-3, with D unresolved. The V and J ends lost 5 bases and 2 bases respectively, with 8 bases between them. CDR3 length equals 13 residues. CDR1 is LNHDA, CDR2 SQIVND, per germline (reference sequence). The CDR3: CASSLRLTDTQYF. DNA of the CDR3: TGTGCCAGTAGTCTACGACTCACAGATACGCAGTATTTT.

The V and J genes are TRBV2 and TRBJ2-3, with D tentatively TRBD1 (7 bases). Deletions cut 6 bases from V and 0 bases from J, with 13 bases between. Germline assignment: CDR1 SNHLY and CDR2 FYNNEI. The CDR3 covers 15 residues. CDR3 nucleotides: TGTGCCAGCAGGGAGGGACAGACTAGCACAGATACGCAGTATTTT. Protein: CASREGQTSTDTQYF.

The chain carries TRBV19 and TRBJ2-5; 7 positions agree with TRBD2. Germline V CDR1 and CDR2: LNHDA, SQIVND (reference sequence). This CDR3 is built from 15 residues. V was pared by 2 bases and J by 3 bases, with 6 bases of the junction left unmatched. CDR3 region: CASSIFPSGEETQYF. The CDR3 region has the DNA TGTGCCAGTAGTATATTCCCTAGCGGAGAAGAGACCCAGTACTTC.

This clone was observed once. The same CDR3 arises from other DNA sequences in this sample as well. This chain connects TRBV28 to TRBJ2-7; D is unclear. The CDR3 covers 11 residues. V lost 6 bases and J 5 bases, leaving 8 bases between the germline ends. Germline loops: CDR1 MDHEN, CDR2 SYDVKM. The CDR3 reads CASSLGDEQYF. Here the CDR3 DNA reads TGTGCCAGCAGCCTGGGTGACGAGCAGTACTTC.

The rearrangement links TRBV4-2 to TRBJ1-4, with D maybe TRBD1 (5 bases). The germline V gene has CDR1 LGHNA and CDR2 YNFKEQ. The CDR3 consists of 16 residues. V dropped 1 base and J dropped 0 bases, with 9 bases sitting between them. CDR3 sequence: CASSQVTAPTNEKLFF. In DNA, the CDR3 is TGTGCCAGCAGCCAAGTGACAGCTCCAACTAATGAAAAACTGTTTTTT.

V usage is TRBV2 and J usage is TRBJ2-5; possible D gene TRBD2, 6 bases. V lost 8 bases to trimming and J lost 4 bases, with 17 bases between them. Germline V CDR1 and CDR2: SNHLY, FYNNEI. The CDR3 runs to 14 residues. The CDR3 DNA reads as TGTGCCAGCGGCCCTCTGGAGGAGGGAGAGACCCAGTACTTC. This encodes CASGPLEEGETQYF.

This clone was observed once. DNA of the CDR3: TGCAGCGTTGAGGGGACTAGCGGGGCCAGCTCCTACAATGAGCAGTTCTTC. Amino acids: CSVEGTSGASSYNEQFF. The V and J genes are TRBV29-1 and TRBJ2-1, with 13 bases identical to TRBD2. This CDR3 contains 17 residues. J was trimmed by 0 bases and V by 3 bases; bases with no gene match: 5. The germline V gene has CDR1 SQVTM and CDR2 ANQGSEA.

This clone showed up just a few times. V usage is TRBV27 and J usage is TRBJ2-1; TRBD2 matches 13 bases. Unmatched junction bases numbered 3, after V lost 5 bases and J lost 5 bases. Germline CDR1 MNHEY, CDR2 SMNVEV (reference sequence). CDR3 length: 15 amino acids. Here the CDR3 reads CASSTLAGGNNEQFF. CDR3 nucleotides: TGTGCCAGCAGTACACTAGCGGGAGGGAACAATGAGCAGTTCTTC.

The genes are TRBV27 and TRBJ2-1; tentatively, D is TRBD2 (5 bases). The CDR3 has 15 amino acids. Per the germline V gene, CDR1 is MNHEY and CDR2 is SMNVEV (reference sequence). V lost 4 bases to trimming and J lost 6 bases, with 16 bases between them. The chain's CDR3 is CASSSRAILGNEQFF. CDR3 DNA sequence: TGTGCCAGCAGTTCGCGGGCGATCCTAGGCAATGAGCAGTTCTTC.

This chain connects TRBV7-8 to TRBJ2-3; no clear D. CDR3 length: 15 amino acids. Between the trimmed V and J ends, which lost 5 bases and 0 bases, there was a span of 12 bases. Germline V gene sequence: CDR1 SGHVS, CDR2 FQNEAQ. The CDR3 protein is CASSPLADSTDTQYF. The CDR3 bases are TGTGCCAGCAGCCCCCTCGCGGACAGCACAGATACGCAGTATTTT.

The chain couples TRBV5-4 to TRBJ1-2, with D hard to call. CDR3 length equals 13 residues. Trimming shortened V by 1 base and J by 4 bases, and 8 bases separated the two germline ends. CDR1 is SGHNT and CDR2 is YYREEE in the germline V gene (reference sequence). The CDR3 sequence is CASSLTVTYGYTF. CDR3 DNA: TGTGCCAGCAGCTTGACAGTTACCTATGGCTACACCTTC.

The J gene is TRBJ2-2, the V gene TRBV4-1; D uncertain. Trimming took off 0 bases at V and 6 bases at J, with 8 bases between the two ends. This CDR3 has 14 amino acids. Germline CDR1 MGHRA, CDR2 YSYEKL. As DNA, the CDR3 is TGCGCCAGCAGCCAAGAATTCGGACCCGGGGAGCTGTTTTTT. This sequence encodes CASSQEFGPGELFF.

V is TRBV2 and J is TRBJ2-1; TRBD1 matches 11 bases. The CDR3 sequence is 14 residues long. J lost 7 bases, V lost 4 bases, and 3 bases had no gene match. The V gene's germline CDR1 is SNHLY and CDR2 FYNNEI. The CDR3 sequence: CASSADRGRNEQFF. The CDR3 DNA follows: TGTGCCAGCAGTGCGGACAGGGGGCGGAATGAGCAGTTCTTC. Supplemented by reference TRBV2 and TRBJ2-1, the full variable domain reads EPEVTQTPSHQVTQMGQEVILRCVPISNHLYFYWYRQILGQKVEFLVSFYNNEISEKSEIFDDQFSVERPDGSNFTLKIRSTKLEDSAMYFCASSADRGRNEQFFGPGTRLTVL.

This clone was seen a single time. The genes are TRBV27 and TRBJ2-7; perhaps D is TRBD1 or TRBD2 (5 bases each). The CDR3 runs 15 residues. Trimming removed 5 bases at V and 4 bases at J, with 18 bases between. The germline gives CDR1 MNHEY, CDR2 SMNVEV (reference sequence). This chain's CDR3 is CASSLYRDANYEQYF. The CDR3 nucleotides are TGTGCCAGCAGTCTCTACCGGGACGCAAATTACGAGCAGTACTTC.